This TCR beta chain is drawn from a study of control samples from healthy donors and cancer patients. Germline V CDR1 and CDR2: SQVTM, ANQGSEA. The V and J ends lost 4 bases and 3 bases respectively, with 9 bases between them. The CDR3 loop spans 13 amino acids. Sequenced by immunoSEQ multiplex PCR; TCRdb stores in-frame clones only, minus some. The table shows fewer than 95,000 clones, with over 75% occurring only once. The source material was blood. V gene TRBV29-1 combines with J gene TRBJ2-2, with D unresolved. This sequence originates from a woman aged 40 to 55 in good health. The CDR3 loop is CSVVGSDTGELFF. For the CDR3, the DNA is TGCAGCGTTGTAGGGTCGGACACCGGGGAGCTGTTTTTT.